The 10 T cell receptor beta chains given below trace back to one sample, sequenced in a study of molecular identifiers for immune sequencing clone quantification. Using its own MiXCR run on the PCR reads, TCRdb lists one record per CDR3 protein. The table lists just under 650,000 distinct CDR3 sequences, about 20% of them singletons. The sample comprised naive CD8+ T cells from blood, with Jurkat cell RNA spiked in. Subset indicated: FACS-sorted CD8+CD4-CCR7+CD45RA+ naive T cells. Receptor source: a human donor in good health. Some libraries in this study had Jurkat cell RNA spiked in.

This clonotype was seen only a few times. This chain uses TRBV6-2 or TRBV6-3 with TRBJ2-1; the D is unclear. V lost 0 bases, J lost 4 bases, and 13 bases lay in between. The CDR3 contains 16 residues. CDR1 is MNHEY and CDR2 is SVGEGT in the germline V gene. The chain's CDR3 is CASSYSSEIIYNEQFF. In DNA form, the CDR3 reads TGTGCCAGCAGTTACTCCAGCGAGATAATTTACAATGAGCAGTTCTTC.

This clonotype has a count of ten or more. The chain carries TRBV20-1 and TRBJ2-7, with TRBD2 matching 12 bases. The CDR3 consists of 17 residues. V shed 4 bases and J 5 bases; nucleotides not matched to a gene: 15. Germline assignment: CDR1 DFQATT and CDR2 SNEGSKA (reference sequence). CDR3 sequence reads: CSAMRRLAGVLLHEQYF. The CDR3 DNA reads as TGCAGTGCTATGCGGAGACTAGCGGGAGTTCTTCTCCACGAGCAGTACTTC.

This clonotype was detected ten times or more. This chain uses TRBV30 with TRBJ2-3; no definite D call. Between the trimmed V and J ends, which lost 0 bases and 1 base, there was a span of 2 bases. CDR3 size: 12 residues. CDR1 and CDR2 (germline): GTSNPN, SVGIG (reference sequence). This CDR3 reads CAWSVGTDTQYF. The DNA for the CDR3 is TGTGCCTGGAGTGTGGGCACAGATACGCAGTATTTT.

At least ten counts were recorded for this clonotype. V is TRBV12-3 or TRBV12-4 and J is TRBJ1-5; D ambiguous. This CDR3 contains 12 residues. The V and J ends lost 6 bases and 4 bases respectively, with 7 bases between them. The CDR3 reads CASSQRNQPQHF. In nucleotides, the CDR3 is TGTGCCAGCAGCCAAAGGAATCAGCCCCAGCATTTT.

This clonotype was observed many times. The CDR3 loop is CASRSRSTDTQYF. CDR3 nucleotide sequence: TGTGCCAGCAGGAGTAGGTCCACAGATACGCAGTATTTT. The rearrangement joins TRBV28 to TRBJ2-3, with unresolved D. The CDR3 totals 13 residues. Looked up from germline, CDR1 is MDHEN and CDR2 is SYDVKM. V dropped 6 bases and J dropped 2 bases, with 9 bases sitting between them.

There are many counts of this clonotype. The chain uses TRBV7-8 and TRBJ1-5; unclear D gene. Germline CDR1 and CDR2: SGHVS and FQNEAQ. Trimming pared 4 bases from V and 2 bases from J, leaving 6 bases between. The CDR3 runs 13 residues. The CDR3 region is CASSSIRNQPQHF. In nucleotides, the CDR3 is TGTGCCAGCAGCTCGATTCGCAATCAGCCCCAGCATTTT.

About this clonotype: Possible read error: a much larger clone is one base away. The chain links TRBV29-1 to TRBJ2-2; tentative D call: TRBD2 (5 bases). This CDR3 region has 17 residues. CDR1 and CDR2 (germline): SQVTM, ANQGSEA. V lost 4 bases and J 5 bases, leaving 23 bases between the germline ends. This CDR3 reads CSVARRSLTTGTGELFF. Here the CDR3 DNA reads TGCAGCGTTGCCCGCAGGTCCCTCACAACGGGGACCGGGGAGCTGTTTTTT.

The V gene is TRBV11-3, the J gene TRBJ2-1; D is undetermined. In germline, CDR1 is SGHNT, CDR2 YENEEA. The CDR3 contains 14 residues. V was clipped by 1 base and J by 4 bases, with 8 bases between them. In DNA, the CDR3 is TGTGCCAGCAGCTTAGGCTCCCGGTACAATGAGCAGTTCTTC. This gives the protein CASSLGSRYNEQFF.

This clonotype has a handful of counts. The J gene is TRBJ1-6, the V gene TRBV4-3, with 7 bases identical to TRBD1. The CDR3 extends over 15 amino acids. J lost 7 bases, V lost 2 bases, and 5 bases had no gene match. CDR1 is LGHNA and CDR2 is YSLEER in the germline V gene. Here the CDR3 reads CASSQRRGLNSPLHF. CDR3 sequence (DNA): TGCGCCAGCAGCCAAAGGAGGGGGCTCAATTCACCCCTCCACTTT.

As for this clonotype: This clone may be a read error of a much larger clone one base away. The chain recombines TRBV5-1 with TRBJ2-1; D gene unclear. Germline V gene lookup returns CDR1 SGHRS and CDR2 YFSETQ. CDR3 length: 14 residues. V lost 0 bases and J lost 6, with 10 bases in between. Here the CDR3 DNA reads TGCGCCAGCAGCTTGGACGCGAGTCCCAATGAGCAGTTCTTC. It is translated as CASSLDASPNEQFF.